This TCR beta chain was obtained from a study of Graves' ophthalmopathy and Graves' hyperthyroidism. Study conclusions and caveats: Thyroid clonotypes that were expanded above 0.001 frequency mostly also appeared in blood. A classifier, a 13-signature model, separated ophthalmopathy from stable hyperthyroidism with approximately 88% sensitivity and about 81% specificity.

Regarding this clonotype: What it binds is unknown.

Hyperthyroidism patients were newly diagnosed, ill under 2 months, and aged 18 to 65 years. Researchers turned away patients with other autoimmune diseases, uncontrolled infections, pregnancy or lactation. Germline values: CDR1 MNHEY, CDR2 SVGAGI. The CDR3 runs 12 residues. Trimming removed 8 bases from V and 6 bases from J, with 11 bases in between. For repertoire sequencing, the TCR beta CDR3 regions were amplified from RNA transcripts. HTBI primers were used in a first-round RT-PCR, which preceded a second-round multiplex PCR. Each CDR3 protein gets one entry after TCRdb re-called the multiplex PCR reads with MiXCR. The sample lists around 1.1 million distinct CDR3 sequences, about two fifths seen once, with over 8.5% in the top ten.

This chain connects TRBV6-5 to TRBJ1-5, with TRBD1 as a possible D gene (6 bases). This TCR came from an adult man with Graves' hyperthyroidism. Sequencing was performed on peripheral blood or thyroid tissue (not recorded which). The CDR3: CASSGGFQPQHF. DNA of the CDR3: TGTGCCAGCTCGGGGGGCTTTCAGCCCCAGCATTTT.